This TCR beta chain was profiled in a study of blood T cell repertoires in COVID-19. Germline CDR1 reads KGHSH; CDR2 reads LQKENI. Trimming took off 1 base at V and 0 bases at J, with 12 bases between the two ends. The CDR3 has 16 amino acids. Generated by immunoSEQ multiplex PCR, the TCRdb table keeps only in-frame clones and is missing some. The table lists about 250,000 clones, around four fifths of them singletons. The origin of this receptor is a woman in her 70s with acute or convalescent COVID-19. The chain carries TRBV18 and TRBJ1-1; D unresolved. The material sequenced was peripheral blood. CDR3 DNA: TGTGCCAGCTCACCACAGAGTCTGGAGTTGAACACTGAAGCTTTCTTT. The encoded protein is CASSPQSLELNTEAFF. The whole variable domain, filled in from reference TRBV18 and TRBJ1-1, reads NAGVMQNPRHLVRRRGQEARLRCSPMKGHSHVYWYRQLPEEGLKFMVYLQKENIIDESGMPKERFSAEFPKEGPSILRIQQVVRGDSAAYFCASSPQSLELNTEAFFGQGTRLTVV.